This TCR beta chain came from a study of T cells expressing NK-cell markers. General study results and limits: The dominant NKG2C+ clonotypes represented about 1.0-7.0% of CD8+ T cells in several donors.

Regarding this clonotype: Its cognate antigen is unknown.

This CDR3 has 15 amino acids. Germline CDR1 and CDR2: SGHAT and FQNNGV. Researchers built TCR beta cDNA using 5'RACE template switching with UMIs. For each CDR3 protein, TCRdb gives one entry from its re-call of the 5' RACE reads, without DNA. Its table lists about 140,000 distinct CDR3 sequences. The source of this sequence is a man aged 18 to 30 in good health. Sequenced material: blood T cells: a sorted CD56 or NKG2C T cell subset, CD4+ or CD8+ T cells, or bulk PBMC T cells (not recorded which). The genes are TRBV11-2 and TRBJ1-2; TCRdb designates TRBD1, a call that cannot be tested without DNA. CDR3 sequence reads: CASSLVGQGAHGYTF. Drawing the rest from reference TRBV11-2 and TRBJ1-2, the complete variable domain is EAGVAQSPRYKIIEKRQSVAFWCNPISGHATLYWYQQILGQGPKLLIQFQNNGVVDDSQLPKDRFSAERLKGVDSTLKIQPAKLEDSAVYLCASSLVGQGAHGYTFGSGTRLTVV.